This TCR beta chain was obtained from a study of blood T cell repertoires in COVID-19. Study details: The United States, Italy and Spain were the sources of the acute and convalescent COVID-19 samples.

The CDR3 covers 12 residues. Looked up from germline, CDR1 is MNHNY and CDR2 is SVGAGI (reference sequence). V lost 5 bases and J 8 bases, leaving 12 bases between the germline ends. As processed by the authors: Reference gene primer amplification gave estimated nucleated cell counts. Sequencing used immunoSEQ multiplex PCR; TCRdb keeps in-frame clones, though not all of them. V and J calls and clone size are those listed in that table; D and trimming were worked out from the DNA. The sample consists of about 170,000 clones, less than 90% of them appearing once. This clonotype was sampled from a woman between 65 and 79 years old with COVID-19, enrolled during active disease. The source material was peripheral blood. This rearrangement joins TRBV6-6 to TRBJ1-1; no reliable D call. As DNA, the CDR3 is TGTGCCAGCAGTCCCCCGGTCCCGGAAGCTTTCTTT. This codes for CASSPPVPEAFF.